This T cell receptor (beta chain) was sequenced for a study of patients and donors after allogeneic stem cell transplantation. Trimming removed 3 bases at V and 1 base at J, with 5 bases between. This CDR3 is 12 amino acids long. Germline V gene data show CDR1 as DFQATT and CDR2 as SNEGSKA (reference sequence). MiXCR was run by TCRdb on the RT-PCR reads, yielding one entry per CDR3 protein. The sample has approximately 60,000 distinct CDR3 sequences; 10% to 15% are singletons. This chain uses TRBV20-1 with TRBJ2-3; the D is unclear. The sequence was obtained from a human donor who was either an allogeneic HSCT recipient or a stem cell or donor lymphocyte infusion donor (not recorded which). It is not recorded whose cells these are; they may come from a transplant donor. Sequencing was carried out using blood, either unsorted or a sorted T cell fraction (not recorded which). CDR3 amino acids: CSASSRTDTQYF. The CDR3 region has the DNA TGCAGTGCTAGTAGCCGCACAGATACGCAGTATTTT.